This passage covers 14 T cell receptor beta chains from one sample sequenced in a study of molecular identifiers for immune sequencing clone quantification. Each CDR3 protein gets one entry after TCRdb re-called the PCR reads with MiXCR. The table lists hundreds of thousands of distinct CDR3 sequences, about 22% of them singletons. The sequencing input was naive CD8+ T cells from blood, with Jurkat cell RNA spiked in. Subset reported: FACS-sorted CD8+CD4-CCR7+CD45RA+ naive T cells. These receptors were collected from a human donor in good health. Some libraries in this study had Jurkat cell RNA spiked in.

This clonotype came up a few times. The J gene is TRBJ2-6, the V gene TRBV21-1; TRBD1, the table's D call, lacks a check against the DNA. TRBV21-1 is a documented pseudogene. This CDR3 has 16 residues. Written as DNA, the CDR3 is TGTGCCAGCAGCAAAAGGGGACAGGCCTCTTGGAACGTCCTGACTTTC. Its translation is CASSKRGQASWNVLTF.

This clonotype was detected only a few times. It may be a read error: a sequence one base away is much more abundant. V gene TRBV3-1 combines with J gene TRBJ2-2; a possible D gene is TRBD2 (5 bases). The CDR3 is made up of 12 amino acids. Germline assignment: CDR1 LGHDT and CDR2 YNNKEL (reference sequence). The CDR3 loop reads CASSPHTGKLFF. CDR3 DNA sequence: TGTGCCAGCAGCCCGCACACCGGGAAGCTGTTTTTT.

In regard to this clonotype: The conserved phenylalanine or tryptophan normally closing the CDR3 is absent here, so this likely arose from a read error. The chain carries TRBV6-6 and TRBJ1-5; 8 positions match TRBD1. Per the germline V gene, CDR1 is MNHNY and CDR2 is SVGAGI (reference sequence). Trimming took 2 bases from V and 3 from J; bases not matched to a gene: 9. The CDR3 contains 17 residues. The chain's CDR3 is CASSYPTGQGYNQPQHL. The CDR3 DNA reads TGTGCCAGCAGTTACCCTACTGGACAGGGATACAATCAGCCCCAGCATCTT.

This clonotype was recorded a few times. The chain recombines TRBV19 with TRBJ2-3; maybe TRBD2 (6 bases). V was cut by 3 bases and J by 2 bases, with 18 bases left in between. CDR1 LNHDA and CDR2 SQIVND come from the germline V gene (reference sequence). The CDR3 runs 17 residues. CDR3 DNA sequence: TGTGCCAGTAGTATTTCGCGTGGGACTTCCTACACAGATACGCAGTATTTT. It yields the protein CASSISRGTSYTDTQYF. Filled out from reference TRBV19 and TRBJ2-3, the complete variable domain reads DGGITQSPKYLFRKEGQNVTLSCEQNLNHDAMYWYRQDPGQGLRLIYYSQIVNDFQKGDIAEGYSVSREKKESFPLTVTSAQKNPTAFYLCASSISRGTSYTDTQYFGPGTRLTVL.

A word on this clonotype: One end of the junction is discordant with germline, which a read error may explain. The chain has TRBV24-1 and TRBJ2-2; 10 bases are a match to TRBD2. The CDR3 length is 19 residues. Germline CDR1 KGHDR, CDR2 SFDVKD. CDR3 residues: CATSDPTDPSGSRTGELSF. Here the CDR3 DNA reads TGTGCCACCAGTGATCCCACGGATCCTAGCGGGAGTCGAACCGGGGAGCTGTCTTTT.

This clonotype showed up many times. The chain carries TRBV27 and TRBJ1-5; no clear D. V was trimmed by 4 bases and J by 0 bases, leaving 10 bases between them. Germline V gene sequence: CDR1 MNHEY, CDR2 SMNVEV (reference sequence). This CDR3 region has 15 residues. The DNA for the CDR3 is TGTGCCAGCAGTTCCGGATACGATAGCAATCAGCCCCAGCATTTT. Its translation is CASSSGYDSNQPQHF.

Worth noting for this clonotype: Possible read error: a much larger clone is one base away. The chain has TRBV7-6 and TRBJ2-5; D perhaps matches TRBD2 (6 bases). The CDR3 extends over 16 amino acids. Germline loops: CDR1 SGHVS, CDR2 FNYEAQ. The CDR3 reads CASSLTLRGLQEPQYF. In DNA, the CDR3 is TGTGCCAGCAGCTTAACTTTGCGGGGCCTCCAAGAGCCCCAGTACTTC.

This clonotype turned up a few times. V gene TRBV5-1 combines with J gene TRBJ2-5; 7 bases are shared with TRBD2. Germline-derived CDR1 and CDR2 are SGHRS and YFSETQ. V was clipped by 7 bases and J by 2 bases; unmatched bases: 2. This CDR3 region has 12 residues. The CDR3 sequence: CASAGGQETQYF. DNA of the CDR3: TGCGCCAGCGCCGGGGGGCAAGAGACCCAGTACTTC.

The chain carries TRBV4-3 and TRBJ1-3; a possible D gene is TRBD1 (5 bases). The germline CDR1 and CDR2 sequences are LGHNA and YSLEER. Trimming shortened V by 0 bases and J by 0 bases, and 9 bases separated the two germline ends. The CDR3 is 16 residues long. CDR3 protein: CASSQDGATSGNTIYF. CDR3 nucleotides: TGCGCCAGCAGCCAAGATGGGGCGACCTCTGGAAACACCATATATTTT.

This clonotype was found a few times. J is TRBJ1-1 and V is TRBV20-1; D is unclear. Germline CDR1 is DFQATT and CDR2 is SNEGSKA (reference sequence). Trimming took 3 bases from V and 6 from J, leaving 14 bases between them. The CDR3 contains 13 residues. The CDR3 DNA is TGCAGTGCTAGGCCCCCCACAAAGGCTGAAGCTTTCTTT. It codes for CSARPPTKAEAFF.

This chain's CDR3 is CASSEATGTTQYF. CDR3 coding DNA: TGTGCCAGCAGTGAGGCGACCGGGACAACGCAGTATTTT. V gene TRBV5-6 combines with J gene TRBJ2-3, with D tentatively TRBD1 (6 bases). The CDR3 is made up of 13 amino acids. The V end lost 5 bases, the J end lost 9 bases, and 16 bases lay between the germline ends. In germline, CDR1 is SGHDT, CDR2 YYEEEE.

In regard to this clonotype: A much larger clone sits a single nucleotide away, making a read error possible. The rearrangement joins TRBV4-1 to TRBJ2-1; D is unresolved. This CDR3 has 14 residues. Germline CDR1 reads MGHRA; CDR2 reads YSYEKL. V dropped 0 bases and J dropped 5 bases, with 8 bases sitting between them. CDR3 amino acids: CASSQDRSDNEQFF. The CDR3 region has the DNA TGCGCCAGCAGCCAAGATCGGTCAGACAATGAGCAGTTCTTC.

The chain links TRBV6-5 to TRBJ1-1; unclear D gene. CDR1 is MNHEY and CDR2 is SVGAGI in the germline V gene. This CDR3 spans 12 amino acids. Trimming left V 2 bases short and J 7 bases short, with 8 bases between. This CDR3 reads CASSYLSGEAFF. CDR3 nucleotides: TGTGCCAGCAGTTACCTAAGTGGTGAAGCTTTCTTT.

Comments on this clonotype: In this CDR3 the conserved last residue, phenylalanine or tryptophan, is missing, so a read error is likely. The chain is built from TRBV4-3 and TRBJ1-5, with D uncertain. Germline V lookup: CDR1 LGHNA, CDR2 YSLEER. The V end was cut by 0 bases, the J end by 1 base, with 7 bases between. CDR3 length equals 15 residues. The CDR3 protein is CASSQDMGSNQPQHS. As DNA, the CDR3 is TGCGCCAGCAGCCAAGATATGGGGAGCAATCAGCCCCAGCATTCT.